This TCR beta chain was retrieved from a study of blood T cell repertoires in COVID-19. Study as a whole: Spain, Italy and the United States supplied samples that represented acute and convalescent COVID-19. In each case, the material was cDNA or gDNA derived from T cells, B-cell-depleted T cells, or PBMCs.

V lost 7 bases and J 3 bases, leaving 16 bases between the germline ends. Germline CDR1 and CDR2: MDHEN and SYDVKM. The CDR3 consists of 14 residues. The authors' processing: By means of reference gene primer amplification, nucleated cell counts were estimated. The protocol was immunoSEQ multiplex PCR, while the TCRdb copy is restricted to in-frame clones and leaves out a portion. V and J calls plus clone size are reproduced from that table; the DNA served to infer D and trimming. Found here are 100,000 to 150,000 clones, roughly 88% of them singletons; the top ten hold more than 2%. Sequenced material: peripheral blood. V and J are TRBV28 and TRBJ2-7; D possibly corresponds to TRBD1 (5 bases). The TCR originated in a man aged 65 to 79 with active COVID-19. CDR3 in amino acids: CASIPTGAVYEQYF. In DNA, the CDR3 is TGTGCCAGCATCCCTACTGGGGCAGTCTACGAGCAGTACTTC.